What follows is one TCR beta chain and its context. This record belongs to a study of blood T cell repertoires in COVID-19. About the study: From the United States, Italy and Spain came samples of acute and convalescent COVID-19. In each case, the material was cDNA or gDNA derived from T cells, B-cell-depleted T cells, or PBMCs.

In the original processing: Estimation of nucleated cell counts relied on the amplification of reference gene primers. Method: immunoSEQ multiplex PCR; TCRdb's copy keeps in-frame clones and lacks some. V and J calls and clone size are copied from that table; D and trimming were computed from the DNA. The sample yields 200,000 or so clones, around four fifths seen once. This CDR3 contains 12 residues. The germline CDR1 and CDR2 sequences are SGHTA and FQGNSA. V lost 8 bases to trimming and J lost 2 bases, with 8 bases between them. The TCR comes from a human donor with acute or convalescent COVID-19. The donor label of this sample is uncertain. The chain combines TRBV7-2 with TRBJ2-3; D uncertain. Sequences were obtained from peripheral blood. CDR3 protein: CASGLYTDTQYF. DNA of the CDR3: TGTGCCAGCGGGCTTTACACAGATACGCAGTATTTT.